This T cell receptor beta chain was retrieved from a study of T-cell memory formation after mild COVID-19. This clonotype occurred a few times. Libraries for TCRalpha and TCRbeta carried sample barcodes and unique molecular identifiers via 5'RACE. In TCRdb, the 5' RACE reads were re-called with MiXCR into one record per CDR3 protein. Of about 560,000 distinct CDR3 sequences listed, 18% are singletons. The CDR3 totals 15 residues. V was pared by 3 bases and J by 5 bases, with 14 bases between. Germline CDR1 is MGHRA and CDR2 is YSYEKL. V and J are TRBV4-1 and TRBJ2-4; D is unclear. This TCR was recovered from an adult woman who had mild COVID-19 (a few samples of this study predate the infection). Cell type and time point are not known. The source material was PBMCs or a T cell subset sorted from them (not recorded which). Written as DNA, the CDR3 is TGCGCCAGCAGCCAGCAGTTTGTGATCGAAAACATTCAGTACTTC. This translates into CASSQQFVIENIQYF.